This T cell receptor (beta chain) came from a study of blood T cell repertoires in COVID-19. Seattle researchers signed up patients amid active infection and tracked them longitudinally. Produced via immunoSEQ multiplex PCR; TCRdb's table is partial and in-frame only. The sample holds 30,000 to 40,000 clones, about 85% seen once. J lost 4 bases, V lost 2 bases, and 10 bases had no gene match. CDR1 MNHNS and CDR2 SASEGT come from the germline V gene. This CDR3 spans 16 amino acids. This TCR came from a man aged 55 to 70 with COVID-19, enrolled during active disease. The chain carries TRBV6-1 and TRBJ2-5; 7 nucleotides match TRBD2. Sequenced input: peripheral blood. The CDR3 loop reads CASSEFGTTGGETQYF. CDR3 coding DNA: TGTGCCAGCAGTGAATTCGGGACCACGGGGGGAGAGACCCAGTACTTC.